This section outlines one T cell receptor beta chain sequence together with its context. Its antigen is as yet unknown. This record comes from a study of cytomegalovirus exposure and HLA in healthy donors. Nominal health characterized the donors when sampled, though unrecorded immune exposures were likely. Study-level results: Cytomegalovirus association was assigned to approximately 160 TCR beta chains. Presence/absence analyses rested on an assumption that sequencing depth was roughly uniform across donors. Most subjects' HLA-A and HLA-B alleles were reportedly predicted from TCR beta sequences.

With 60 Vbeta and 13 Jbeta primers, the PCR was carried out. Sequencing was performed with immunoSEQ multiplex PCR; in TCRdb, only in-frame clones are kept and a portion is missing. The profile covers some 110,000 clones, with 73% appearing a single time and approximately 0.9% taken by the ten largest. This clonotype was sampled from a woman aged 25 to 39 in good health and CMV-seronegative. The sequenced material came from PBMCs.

The CDR3 loop is CASSRWLEGYTF. CDR3 nucleotides: TGCGCCAGCAGCCGGTGGTTGGAGGGCTACACCTTC. This chain joins TRBV10-1 and TRBJ1-2; unclear D gene. V was pared by 6 bases and J by 8 bases, with 13 bases between. The CDR3 is 12 residues long. The germline CDR1 and CDR2 sequences are WNHNN and SYGVQD (reference sequence).